The 3 T cell receptor beta chains below come from one sample, sequenced in a study of somatic mutations in cytotoxic T cells in rheumatoid arthritis. Generated by immunoSEQ multiplex PCR, the TCRdb table keeps only in-frame clones and is missing some. The sample holds about 18,000 clones; around four fifths are singletons and the top ten take roughly a fifth. Sequenced input: CD8+ T cells sorted from blood. The receptor set was obtained from an adult with rheumatoid arthritis.

The V gene is TRBV27, the J gene TRBJ2-3; D is ambiguous. V was cut by 4 bases and J by 7 bases, with 9 bases left in between. CDR1 is MNHEY and CDR2 is SMNVEV in the germline V gene (reference sequence). There are 12 residues in the CDR3. CDR3 DNA: TGTGCCAGCAGTTCGACTTCTTATACGCAGTATTTT. It specifies CASSSTSYTQYF.

This chain joins TRBV5-4 and TRBJ1-2; 9 nucleotides align to TRBD1. The CDR3 is 15 residues long. Per the germline V gene, CDR1 is SGHNT and CDR2 is YYREEE (reference sequence). The ends lost 4 bases at V and 1 base at J; junction bases unmatched: 5. For the CDR3, the DNA is TGTGCCAGCAGCGAGGGACAGGGAAGTAACTATGGCTACACCTTC. This encodes CASSEGQGSNYGYTF.

For the CDR3, the DNA is TGTGCCAGCAGCTTAGGGGCTGCGGGCAGTTCCTACGAGCAGTACTTC. Its translation: CASSLGAAGSSYEQYF. The V call is TRBV7-9, the J call TRBJ2-7; possible D gene TRBD2, 5 bases. CDR1 and CDR2 from the germline V gene are SEHNR and FQNEAQ (reference sequence). The CDR3 contains 16 residues. V was cut by 1 base and J by 1 base, with 14 bases left in between. The variable domain in full, with the rest retrieved from reference TRBV7-9 and TRBJ2-7, is DTGVSQNPRHKITKRGQNVTFRCDPISEHNRLYWYRQTLGQGPEFLTYFQNEAQLEKSRLLSDRFSAERPKGSFSTLEIQRTEQGDSAMYLCASSLGAAGSSYEQYFGPGTRLTVT.